This T cell receptor (beta chain) was profiled in a study of CD8 T cells in ankylosing spondylitis. Points from the study as a whole: Those disease-linked clones were CD8+; they were also relatively rare in peripheral blood. Characteristic of ankylosing spondylitis blood, it appeared, was a TCR beta motif comprising roughly eight highly homologous variants. Disease-linked clones reportedly showed significant enrichment in matched ankylosing spondylitis synovial fluid.

With respect to this clonotype: What it binds is unknown.

The CDR3 totals 15 residues. V was pared by 5 bases and J by 0 bases, with 6 bases of the junction left unmatched. Germline V lookup: CDR1 PRHDT, CDR2 FYEKMQ (reference sequence). The TCR beta libraries were generated through quantitative 5'-RACE incorporating molecular barcodes. TCRdb called the 5' RACE reads again in MiXCR, with one record for every CDR3 protein. The sample lists 350,000 to 450,000 distinct CDR3 sequences; approximately 22% were seen once. The J gene is TRBJ2-5, the V gene TRBV13, with 7 bases fitting TRBD2. Input material: blood, either unsorted or a sorted T cell fraction (not recorded which). This sequence was found in a male donor with ankylosing spondylitis or in good health (not recorded which). The CDR3 sequence is CASSTPGGYQETQYF. For the CDR3, the DNA is TGTGCCAGCAGCACCCCCGGGGGGTACCAAGAGACCCAGTACTTC.